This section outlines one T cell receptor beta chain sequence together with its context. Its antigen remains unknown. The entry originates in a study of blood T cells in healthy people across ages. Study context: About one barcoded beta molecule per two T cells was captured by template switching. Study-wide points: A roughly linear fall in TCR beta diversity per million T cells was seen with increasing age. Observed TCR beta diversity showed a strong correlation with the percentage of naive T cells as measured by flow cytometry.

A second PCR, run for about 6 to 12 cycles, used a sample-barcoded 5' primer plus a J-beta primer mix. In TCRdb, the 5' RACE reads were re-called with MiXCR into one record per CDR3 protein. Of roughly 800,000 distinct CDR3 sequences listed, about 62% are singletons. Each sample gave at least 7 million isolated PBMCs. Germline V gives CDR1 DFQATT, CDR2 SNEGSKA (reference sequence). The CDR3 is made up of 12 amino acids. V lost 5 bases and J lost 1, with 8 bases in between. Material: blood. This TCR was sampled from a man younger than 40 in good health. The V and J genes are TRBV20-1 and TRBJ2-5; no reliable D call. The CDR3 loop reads CSARRSQETQYF. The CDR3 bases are TGCAGTGCTCGAAGGAGCCAAGAGACCCAGTACTTC.